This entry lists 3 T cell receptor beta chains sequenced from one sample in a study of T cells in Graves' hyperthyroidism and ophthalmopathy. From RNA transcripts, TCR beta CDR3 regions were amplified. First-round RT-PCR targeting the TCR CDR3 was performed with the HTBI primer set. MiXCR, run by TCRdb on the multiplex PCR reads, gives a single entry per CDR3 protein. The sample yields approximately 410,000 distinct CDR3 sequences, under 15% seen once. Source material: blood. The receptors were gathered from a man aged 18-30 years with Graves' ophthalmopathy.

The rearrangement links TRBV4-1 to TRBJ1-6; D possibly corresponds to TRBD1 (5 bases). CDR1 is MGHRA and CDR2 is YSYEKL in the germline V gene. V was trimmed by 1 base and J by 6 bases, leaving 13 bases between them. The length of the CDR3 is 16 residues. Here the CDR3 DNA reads TGCGCCAGCAGCCAAGGGTCCGGGGCAGGTAATTCACCCCTCCACTTT. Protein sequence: CASSQGSGAGNSPLHF.

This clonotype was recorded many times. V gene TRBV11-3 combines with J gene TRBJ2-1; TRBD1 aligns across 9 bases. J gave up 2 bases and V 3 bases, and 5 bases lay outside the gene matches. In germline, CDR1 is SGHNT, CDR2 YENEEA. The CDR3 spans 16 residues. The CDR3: CASSLGWTGAYNEQFF. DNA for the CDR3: TGTGCCAGCAGCTTGGGGTGGACAGGGGCCTACAATGAGCAGTTCTTC.

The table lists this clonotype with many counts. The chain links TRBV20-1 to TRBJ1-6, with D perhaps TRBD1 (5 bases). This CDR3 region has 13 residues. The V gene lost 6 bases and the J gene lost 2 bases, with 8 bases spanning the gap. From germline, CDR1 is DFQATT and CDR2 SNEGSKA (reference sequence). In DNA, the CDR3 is TGCAGTGCCAGGGTGACCTATAATTCACCCCTCCACTTT. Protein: CSARVTYNSPLHF.